One TCR beta chain is described in this entry. Its antigen is not known. This sample is drawn from a study of beta chain features in type 1 diabetes. Study-wide background: Patients were similar to healthy donors in age and gender (as well as in cell yields).

Trimming cost V 3 bases and J 5 bases, with 8 bases left between them. The CDR3 has 13 residues. Germline values: CDR1 SNHLY, CDR2 FYNNEI. CD4+ naive, central memory, regulatory and stem cell-like memory cells were sorted via CD45RO/CCR7/CD25/CD127/CD95/CD27. Overall study results and limits: Within each of all four CD4+ subsets, Type 1 diabetes patients had TCRB CDR3s that were moderately but significantly shorter. For patients, the naive, central memory and Treg TCRB repertoires appeared more alike than for healthy donors.

All of the isolated RNA was reverse transcribed, so expressed TCRB transcripts were sequenced. TCRdb's table, derived via immunoSEQ multiplex PCR, lists solely in-frame clones and lacks some. The table has roughly 260,000 clones, just over 20% seen once. The J gene is TRBJ1-5, the V gene TRBV2, with D perhaps matching TRBD1 (5 bases). The receptor was derived from a woman between 40 and 55 years old with type 1 diabetes. Sequenced sample: naive CD4+ T cells from blood. The CDR3 loop reads CASSEARDQPQHF. The CDR3 DNA follows: TGTGCCAGCAGTGAGGCCAGGGATCAGCCCCAGCATTTT.